The entry below gives a single T cell receptor (beta chain) sequence along with its context. TCR beta chains were sequenced at survey level with immunoSEQ. Only in-frame clones appear in the TCRdb table, and some are missing; sequencing was by immunoSEQ multiplex PCR. Here the sample spans around 50,000 clones, 80% to 95% being singletons. The CDR3 has 17 residues. Germline V gene lookup returns CDR1 LNHNV and CDR2 YYDKDF (reference sequence). J gave up 9 bases and V 3 bases, and 9 bases lay outside the gene matches. The sequenced material came from PBMCs. The V call is TRBV15, the J call TRBJ2-1; 15 nucleotides match TRBD2. This TCR derives from a man aged 35 to 55 with rheumatoid arthritis. CDR3 bases: TGTGCCACCAGCAGCGATCTTGGACTAGCGGGGGGGCGTGAGCAGTTCTTC. Its translation: CATSSDLGLAGGREQFF.